The entry below describes one TCR beta chain. Its target antigen remains unknown. No base quality information exists; no much larger clone differs at one position. This specimen belongs to a study of response to subunit inactivated influenza vaccine listed by TCRdb under 2018. Background for the entire study: Deep quantitative profiling of the T cell receptor repertoire was used in the study to follow responses to a trivalent subunit inactivated influenza vaccine.

The library was built by means of RT-PCR. Reads for this sample came from an Illumina HiSeq 2500. TCRdb reprocessing: public reads trimmed at Q25 with fastp, clones called with MiXCR, in-frame beta chains kept. One record per CDR3 amino acid sequence lists the most common genes and DNA. The sample data list some 500,000 distinct CDR3 sequences, and about 25% of these were observed just once. Approximately 2% of the sample is in the top ten clones. At the junction V is shortened by 3 bases and J by 2 bases, with 11 bases in between. The germline V gene (reference sequence) specifies DFQATT as CDR1 and SNEGSKA as CDR2. The CDR3 has 13 amino acids, counting the end cysteine and phenylalanine. Of the read, only the CDR3 DNA is kept; its 39 bases are in frame from base 1. What the research found in general, with its limitations: According to the authors, only a limited number of new T cells may be recruited by each seasonal influenza vaccination.

This sequence was found in a middle-aged man who received an inactivated influenza vaccine. Donor details come from another sample of the same person, matched by shared clones. The sequencing used CD4+ T cells sorted from PBMCs, collected 4 to 6 days after vaccination. The rearranged segments are TRBV20-1 and TRBJ2-7; the D gene is perhaps TRBD1 or TRBD2, each of them matching over 5 bases. The base sequence is TGCAGTGCTAGGGGGACGGTGGCCTACGAGCAGTACTTC. This codes for CSARGTVAYEQYF.